This T cell receptor beta chain is drawn from a study of beta chain features in type 1 diabetes. General study findings and limits: Patients and controls would be equally affected if PCR favored shorter templates. Patients with type 1 diabetes showed fewer VDJ junction insertions and more deletions.

Expressed TCRB transcripts were sequenced after all isolated RNA was converted to cDNA. Each sample of naive, central memory or regulatory T cells had, on average, about 3.5 million reads. Here immunoSEQ multiplex PCR was the method, and the copy in TCRdb shows in-frame clones only, minus some. The table lists a few hundred thousand clones, roughly 16% of them singletons. This clone was seen only a few times. Its specificity is not known. Cell sorting via CD45RO/CCR7/CD25/CD127/CD95/CD27 was performed to obtain CD4+ naive, central memory, regulatory and stem cell-like memory cells. Germline CDR1 KGHSY, CDR2 FQNENV. This CDR3 region has 16 residues. V lost 0 bases and J 1 base, leaving 10 bases between the germline ends.

This rearrangement joins TRBV16 to TRBJ1-5; D call uncertain. This sequence originates from a woman aged 18-29 years in good health. Sequencing was done on a sample of naive CD4+ T cells from blood. The CDR3 nucleotides are TGTGCCAGCAGCCAATCTCCCGTTCTCAGCAATCAGCCCCAGCATTTT. Protein sequence: CASSQSPVLSNQPQHF.